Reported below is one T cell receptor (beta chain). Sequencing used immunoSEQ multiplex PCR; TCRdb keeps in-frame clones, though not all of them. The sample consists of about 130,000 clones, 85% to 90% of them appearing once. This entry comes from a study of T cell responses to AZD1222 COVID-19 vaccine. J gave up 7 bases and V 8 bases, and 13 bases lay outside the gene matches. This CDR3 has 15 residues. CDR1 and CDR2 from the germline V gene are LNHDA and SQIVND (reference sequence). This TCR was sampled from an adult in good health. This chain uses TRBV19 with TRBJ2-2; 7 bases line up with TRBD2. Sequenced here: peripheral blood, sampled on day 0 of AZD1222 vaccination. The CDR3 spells CASVRDYSAGGELFF. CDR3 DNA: TGTGCCAGTGTCCGGGACTACTCGGCTGGCGGGGAGCTGTTTTTT. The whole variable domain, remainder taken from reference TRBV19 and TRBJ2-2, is DGGITQSPKYLFRKEGQNVTLSCEQNLNHDAMYWYRQDPGQGLRLIYYSQIVNDFQKGDIAEGYSVSREKKESFPLTVTSAQKNPTAFYLCASVRDYSAGGELFFGEGSRLTVL.